A selection of T cell receptor beta chains follows, all from one sample in a study of blood T cell repertoires in COVID-19. TCRdb keeps only in-frame clones here, not all; method: immunoSEQ multiplex PCR. The sample yields 330,000 or so clones, roughly 87% seen once. Sequencing used peripheral blood. These receptors were obtained from a man aged 30 to 39 with COVID-19, enrolled during active disease. Both conserved end residues are trimmed from each CDR3. A D gene is named only where the DNA matches it firmly.

d_call	v_call	cdr3_aa
TRBD1	TRBV5-1	ASSLQGGGLNTEAF
NA	TRBV12-5	ASGLVHFPGGGTEAF
NA	TRBV6-5	AISTSYEQY
TRBD2	TRBV27	ASSSIPPRTSGIARDTQY
TRBD2	TRBV9	ASSEDLAGKEF
NA	TRBV24-1	ATRVRVGRDTEAF
TRBD2	TRBV7-3	ASSLVGGSSYEQY
NA	TRBV5-5	ASSLLEQANSPLH
TRBD2	TRBV7-9	ASSSLFVGTTNEQF
TRBD1	TRBV6-2/TRBV6-3	ASSYGPGQGGTEAF
TRBD1	TRBV6-5	ASSRTGLYEQY
NA	TRBV10-3	AITQWGQGAGRGEAF
NA	TRBV29-1	SVVGATSSDRDTQY
TRBD1	TRBV4-1	ASSRTGTATGELF
TRBD1	TRBV28	ASTDEGQGGAF
NA	TRBV7-2	ASSLTGGNTEAF
TRBD1	TRBV7-8	ASSLGVDRGEWPLH
NA	TRBV5-6	ASSFGGAYT
TRBD2	TRBV7-8	ASSRAGGVTYEQY
NA	TRBV6-5	ASSRLRGNTEAF
NA	TRBV2	ASSVGSSGNTIY
TRBD2	TRBV27	ASSWGGSGYNEQF
NA	TRBV5-4	ASSSDFLSGELF
NA	TRBV7-6	ASSLVAGRGAPTHNEQF
NA	TRBV7-9	ASSLQSGYGYT
TRBD2	TRBV12-3/TRBV12-4	ASSYGLAGPT
NA	TRBV28	ASSNLRRGAPNYGYT
NA	TRBV28	ASSSGNYLSYNEQF
TRBD1	TRBV4-3	ASSQGRGPGNTIY
NA	TRBV10-1	ASSGLTDIYTDTQY
TRBD1	TRBV20-1	SASPGQIQPQH
NA	TRBV2	ASSGSARSEQY
NA	TRBV7-8	ASSLWRGGSGNTIY
TRBD2	TRBV6-2/TRBV6-3	ASSYPSTGTSGSTDNEQF
TRBD2	TRBV4-3	ASSQGGLAGGRYTGELF
TRBD2	TRBV6-2/TRBV6-3	ASSYPGLAGGLWTGELF
NA	TRBV6-5	ASTGTLRTEAF
NA	TRBV15	ATSRGGGNTEAF
TRBD1	TRBV3-1/TRBV3-2	ASSHHGTGTGNGYT
NA	TRBV2	ASKKDVGLNEQF
TRBD1	TRBV12-5	ASDRGRETQY
TRBD1	TRBV5-4	ASSLGQGDLF
TRBD2	TRBV28	ASRTSGSVRTYEQY
NA	TRBV4-1	ASSQVQGPSPTDTQY
NA	TRBV19	ASSWRGRNEQF
TRBD1	TRBV7-8	ASSSGDSNFYNEQF
NA	TRBV6-2/TRBV6-3	ASSLLHYGYT
NA	TRBV18	ASLELLNTEAF
NA	TRBV7-2	ASSLEPGLETQY
NA	TRBV30	AWRQGGNEQF
TRBD1	TRBV5-1	ASSVDRARSGNTIY
TRBD1	TRBV10-3	AISDSDLRQGGGYT